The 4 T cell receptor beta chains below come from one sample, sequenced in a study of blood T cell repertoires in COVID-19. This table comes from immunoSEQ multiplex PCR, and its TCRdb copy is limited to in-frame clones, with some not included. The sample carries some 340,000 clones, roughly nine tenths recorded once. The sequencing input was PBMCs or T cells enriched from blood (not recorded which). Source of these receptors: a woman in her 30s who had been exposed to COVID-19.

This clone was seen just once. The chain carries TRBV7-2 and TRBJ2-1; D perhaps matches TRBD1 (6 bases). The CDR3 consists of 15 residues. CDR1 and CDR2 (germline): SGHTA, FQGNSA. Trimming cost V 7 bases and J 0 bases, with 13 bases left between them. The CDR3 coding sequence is TGTGCCAGCAAAACAGGGATTCTCTCCTACAATGAGCAGTTCTTC. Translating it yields CASKTGILSYNEQFF.

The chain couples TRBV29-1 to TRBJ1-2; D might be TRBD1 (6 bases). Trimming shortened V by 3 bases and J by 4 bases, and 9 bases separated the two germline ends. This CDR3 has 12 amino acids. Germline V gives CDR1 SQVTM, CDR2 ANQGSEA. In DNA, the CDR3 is TGCAGCGTTGAGGGGGGGCCCTATGGCTACACCTTC. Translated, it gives CSVEGGPYGYTF.

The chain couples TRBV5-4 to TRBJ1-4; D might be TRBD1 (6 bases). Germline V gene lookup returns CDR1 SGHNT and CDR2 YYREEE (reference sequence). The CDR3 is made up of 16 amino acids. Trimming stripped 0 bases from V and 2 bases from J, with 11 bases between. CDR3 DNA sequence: TGTGCCAGCAGCTTGGCCCAACAGGGTACTAATGAAAAACTGTTTTTT. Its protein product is CASSLAQQGTNEKLFF.

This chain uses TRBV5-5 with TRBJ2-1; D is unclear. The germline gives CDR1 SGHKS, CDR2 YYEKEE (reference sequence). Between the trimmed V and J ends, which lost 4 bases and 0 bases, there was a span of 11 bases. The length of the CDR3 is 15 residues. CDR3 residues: CASSPLYSSYNEQFF. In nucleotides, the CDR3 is TGTGCCAGCAGCCCGTTGTACAGCTCCTACAATGAGCAGTTCTTC.